This passage covers 21 T cell receptor beta chains from one sample sequenced in a study of CD4+ T cells in melanoma. TCRdb's copy holds only in-frame clones and misses some; the assay was immunoSEQ multiplex PCR. The sample contains thousands of clones, roughly 70% of which appear only once. The source material was cells from a culture (not recorded whether cultured in vitro). The receptors derive from a human donor with melanoma.

In regard to this clone: The junction differs from germline at one of its ends, possibly a read error. The CDR3 DNA reads TGTGCTAGCAGCTTAGACGTAGGAGTTAAGACCCAGTACTTC. It yields the protein CASSLDVGVKTQYF. V gene TRBV7-7 combines with J gene TRBJ2-5; D is uncertain. The CDR3 runs to 14 residues. CDR1 is SSHAT, CDR2 FNYEAQ, per germline (reference sequence).

This clone is labeled medium-sized. The chain couples TRBV20-1 to TRBJ1-2, with D uncertain. The CDR3 has 11 amino acids. Trimming left V 1 base short and J 6 bases short, with 6 bases between. Looked up from germline, CDR1 is DFQATT and CDR2 is SNEGSKA (reference sequence). CDR3 sequence: CSARGEDGYTF. DNA for the CDR3: TGCAGTGCTAGAGGAGAGGATGGCTACACCTTC.

This chain links TRBV14 with TRBJ1-1; 10 nucleotides align to TRBD1. This CDR3 region has 14 residues. Germline CDR1 is SGHDN and CDR2 is FVKESK. The junction had 0 bases not matched to a gene; V was cut back by 1 base and J by 4 bases. CDR3 region: CASSQGTGGTEAFF. The CDR3 DNA reads TGTGCCAGCAGCCAAGGGACAGGGGGCACTGAAGCTTTCTTT.

This clone was found once. Mismatch with germline at one junction end may stem from a read error. This chain uses TRBV29-1 with TRBJ1-1; D is possibly TRBD1 (6 bases). The germline V gene encodes CDR1 SQVTM and CDR2 ANQGSEA. This CDR3 comprises 12 residues. CDR3 sequence reads: CSVAWGATEAFF. The CDR3 coding sequence is TGCAGTGTTGCGTGGGGGGCCACTGAAGCTTTCTTT.

This clone is large (0.1 to 1%). V gene TRBV10-1 combines with J gene TRBJ2-3; perhaps TRBD2 as D (5 bases). Germline V CDR1 and CDR2: WNHNN, SYGVQD (reference sequence). CDR3 size: 12 residues. Trimming removed 0 bases at V and 9 bases at J, with 7 bases between. CDR3 sequence reads: CASSESTTTQYF. The CDR3 coding sequence is TGCGCCAGCAGTGAGTCGACTACCACGCAGTATTTT.

The rearrangement joins TRBV9 to TRBJ2-5; D is possibly TRBD1 (7 bases). In germline, CDR1 is SGDLS, CDR2 YYNGEE. The length of the CDR3 is 16 residues. V lost 2 bases and J lost 5, with 19 bases in between. CDR3 region: CASSVDYRGGAETQYF. The CDR3 region has the DNA TGTGCCAGCAGCGTCGATTACAGGGGAGGCGCGGAGACCCAGTACTTC.

This chain uses TRBV5-1 with TRBJ2-6; D is undetermined. V was cut by 0 bases and J by 1 base, with 8 bases left in between. Germline CDR1 and CDR2: SGHRS and YFSETQ. This CDR3 contains 16 residues. CDR3 amino acids: CASSLASDSGANVLTF. As DNA, the CDR3 is TGCGCCAGCAGCTTGGCCTCAGATTCTGGGGCCAACGTCCTGACTTTC.

The chain employs TRBV24-1 and TRBJ2-1; 7 positions agree with TRBD1. From germline, CDR1 is KGHDR and CDR2 SFDVKD. The CDR3 has 13 amino acids. Germline trimming cut 4 bases from V and 8 bases from J; bases unmatched to any gene: 4. In DNA form, the CDR3 reads TGTGCCACCAGTGACACAGGGGTCGATGAGCAGTTCTTC. Amino acid sequence: CATSDTGVDEQFF.

The CDR3 DNA sequence: TGTGCCAGCAGTTACTTGGCGCGCGGCTACACCTTC. Its translation is CASSYLARGYTF. The chain links TRBV6-6 to TRBJ1-2; D gene unclear. V was cut by 1 base and J by 8 bases, with 8 bases left in between. CDR3 length: 12 amino acids. Per the germline V gene, CDR1 is MNHNY and CDR2 is SVGAGI (reference sequence).

V and J are TRBV7-2 and TRBJ2-1; 10 nucleotides align to TRBD1. V lost 5 bases to trimming and J lost 2 bases; unmatched junction nucleotides: 3. CDR1 and CDR2 (germline): SGHTA, FQGNSA. This CDR3 is 15 amino acids long. CDR3 nucleotides: TGTGCCAGCAGCGCAGGACAGGGGGCCTACAATGAGCAGTTCTTC. Translating gives CASSAGQGAYNEQFF. The whole variable domain, remainder taken from reference TRBV7-2 and TRBJ2-1, is GAGVSQSPSNKVTEKGKDVELRCDPISGHTALYWYRQSLGQGLEFLIYFQGNSAPDKSGLPSDRFSAERTGGSVSTLTIQRTQQEDSAVYLCASSAGQGAYNEQFFGPGTRLTVL.

The chain recombines TRBV27 with TRBJ2-2, with D unresolved. The CDR3 length is 15 residues. Trimming shortened V by 1 base and J by 1 base, and 7 bases separated the two germline ends. Per germline, CDR1 MNHEY and CDR2 SMNVEV (reference sequence). The DNA of the CDR3 is TGTGCCAGCAGTTTATTTTCGGGGAACACCGGGGAGCTGTTTTTT. As protein: CASSLFSGNTGELFF.

This rearrangement joins TRBV5-1 to TRBJ1-2; maybe TRBD1 (6 bases). The CDR3 has 13 amino acids. The germline V gene encodes CDR1 SGHRS and CDR2 YFSETQ. V dropped 5 bases and J dropped 9 bases, with 17 bases sitting between them. CDR3 protein: CASRPRQAGRYTF. CDR3 in DNA: TGCGCCAGCAGACCTAGACAGGCGGGACGCTACACCTTC.

The chain joins TRBV5-1 to TRBJ2-3; TRBD2 aligns across 13 bases. Per the germline V gene, CDR1 is SGHRS and CDR2 is YFSETQ. Losses at the gene ends were 2 bases for V and 4 bases for J; bases not matched to a gene: 13. The CDR3 contains 19 residues. The CDR3 sequence: CASSFDTGTSGAGADTQYF. CDR3 sequence (DNA): TGCGCCAGCAGCTTCGATACCGGGACTAGCGGGGCGGGCGCAGATACGCAGTATTTT.

This chain uses TRBV6-1 with TRBJ2-3; D assignment may be TRBD1 or TRBD2 (5 bases each). This CDR3 is 13 amino acids long. V was trimmed by 1 base and J by 7 bases, leaving 9 bases between them. Germline loops: CDR1 MNHNS, CDR2 SASEGT. The CDR3 loop is CASSEDGAYTQYF. CDR3 DNA: TGTGCCAGCAGTGAAGACGGGGCTTATACGCAGTATTTT.

V is TRBV5-4 and J is TRBJ1-6; D unclear. The ends were cut back, 4 bases at V and 8 bases at J, with 13 bases in the middle. Per germline, CDR1 SGHNT and CDR2 YYREEE (reference sequence). The CDR3 extends over 14 amino acids. CDR3 in amino acids: CASSAWNSDSPLHF. In DNA, the CDR3 is TGTGCCAGCAGCGCGTGGAACTCGGATTCACCCCTCCACTTT. Full variable domain (outside the CDR3, taken from reference TRBV5-4 and TRBJ1-6): ETGVTQSPTHLIKTRGQQVTLRCSSQSGHNTVSWYQQALGQGPQFIFQYYREEENGRGNFPPRFSGLQFPNYSSELNVNALELDDSALYLCASSAWNSDSPLHFGNGTRLTVT.

V usage is TRBV9 and J usage is TRBJ2-1, with 7 bases fitting TRBD1. Unmatched junction bases numbered 6, after V lost 4 bases and J lost 2 bases. Looked up from germline, CDR1 is SGDLS and CDR2 is YYNGEE. The CDR3 totals 15 residues. In DNA, the CDR3 is TGTGCCAGCAGCCTTTGGGACAGTCCCTACAATGAGCAGTTCTTC. This sequence encodes CASSLWDSPYNEQFF.

This clone has only a few counts. This rearrangement joins TRBV18 to TRBJ2-1; a possible D gene is TRBD1 (6 bases). The ends were cut back, 3 bases at V and 2 bases at J, with 11 bases in the middle. From germline, CDR1 is KGHSH and CDR2 LQKENI. The CDR3 covers 15 residues. The CDR3 sequence is CASSPQGLTYNEQFF. The CDR3 DNA reads TGTGCCAGCTCACCCCAGGGGCTCACCTACAATGAGCAGTTCTTC.

The CDR3 bases are TGCAGCGTTGATGGCCCAAAATACGAGCAGTACTTC. It specifies CSVDGPKYEQYF. This chain links TRBV29-1 with TRBJ2-7; no firm D call. Germline values: CDR1 SQVTM, CDR2 ANQGSEA. With 3 bases removed from V and 4 bases from J, the gap between germline ends came to 10 bases. This CDR3 has 12 amino acids.

This clone has only one observation. The rearrangement joins TRBV6-2 or TRBV6-3 to TRBJ2-2; D possibly uses TRBD1 or TRBD2 (5 bases each). With 0 bases removed from V and 2 bases from J, the gap between germline ends came to 13 bases. Germline-derived CDR1 and CDR2 are MNHEY and SVGEGT. The CDR3 has 17 residues. The CDR3 sequence: CASSYSPGTQNTGELFF. CDR3 nucleotides: TGTGCCAGCAGTTACTCCCCCGGGACCCAAAACACCGGGGAGCTGTTTTTT.

This chain links TRBV4-3 with TRBJ2-3; 11 positions match TRBD2. From germline, CDR1 is LGHNA and CDR2 YSLEER. The CDR3 loop spans 16 amino acids. J was trimmed by 3 bases and V by 0 bases; bases with no gene match: 2. As DNA, the CDR3 is TGCGCCAGCAGCCAAGAGACTAGCGGGGTTACAGATACGCAGTATTTT. Residues: CASSQETSGVTDTQYF.

The chain uses TRBV9 and TRBJ1-2; 7 nucleotides align to TRBD1. CDR3 length: 15 residues. CDR1 SGDLS and CDR2 YYNGEE come from the germline V gene. V lost 3 bases and J lost 5; bases outside the gene matches: 10. The DNA of the CDR3 is TGTGCCAGCAGCGGGCTCAGGGGACAGTCTTATGGCTACACCTTC. This codes for CASSGLRGQSYGYTF.